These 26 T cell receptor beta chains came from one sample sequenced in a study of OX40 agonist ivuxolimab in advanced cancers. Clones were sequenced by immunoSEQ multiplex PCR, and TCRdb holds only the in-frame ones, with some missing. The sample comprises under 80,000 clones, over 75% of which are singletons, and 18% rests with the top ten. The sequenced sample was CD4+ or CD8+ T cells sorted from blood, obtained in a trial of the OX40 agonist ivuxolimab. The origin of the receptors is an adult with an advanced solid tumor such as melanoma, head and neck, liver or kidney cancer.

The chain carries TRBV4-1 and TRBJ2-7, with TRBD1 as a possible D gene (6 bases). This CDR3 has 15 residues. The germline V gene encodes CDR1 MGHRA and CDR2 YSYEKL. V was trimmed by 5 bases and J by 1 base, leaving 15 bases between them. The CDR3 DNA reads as TGCGCCAGCAGCTTCGACAGGCTCTCTTCCTACGAGCAGTACTTC. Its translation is CASSFDRLSSYEQYF.

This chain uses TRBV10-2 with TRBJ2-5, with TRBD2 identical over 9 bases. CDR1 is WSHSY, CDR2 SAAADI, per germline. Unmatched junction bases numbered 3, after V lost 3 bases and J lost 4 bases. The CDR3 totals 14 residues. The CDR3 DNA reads TGCGCCAGCAGTGATAAGCGGGAGGCAGAGACCCAGTACTTC. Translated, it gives CASSDKREAETQYF.

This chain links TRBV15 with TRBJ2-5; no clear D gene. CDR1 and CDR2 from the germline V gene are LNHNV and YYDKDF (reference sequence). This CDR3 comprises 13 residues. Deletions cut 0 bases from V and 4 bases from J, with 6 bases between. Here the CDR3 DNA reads TGTGCCACCAGCAGAGATCGGCGAGAGACCCAGTACTTC. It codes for CATSRDRRETQYF.

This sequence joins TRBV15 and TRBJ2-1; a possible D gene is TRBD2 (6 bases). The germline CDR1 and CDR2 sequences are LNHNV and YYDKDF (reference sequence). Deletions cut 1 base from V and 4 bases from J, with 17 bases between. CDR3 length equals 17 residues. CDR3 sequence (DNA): TGTGCCACCAGCAGAGTTTGGTCTAGCGCAGAATACAATGAGCAGTTCTTC. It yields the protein CATSRVWSSAEYNEQFF.

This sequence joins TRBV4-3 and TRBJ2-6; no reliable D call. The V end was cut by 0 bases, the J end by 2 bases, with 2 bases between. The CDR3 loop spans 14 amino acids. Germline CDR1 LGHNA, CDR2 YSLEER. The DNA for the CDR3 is TGCGCCAGCAGCCAAGATCCTGGGGCCAACGTCCTGACTTTC. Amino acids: CASSQDPGANVLTF.

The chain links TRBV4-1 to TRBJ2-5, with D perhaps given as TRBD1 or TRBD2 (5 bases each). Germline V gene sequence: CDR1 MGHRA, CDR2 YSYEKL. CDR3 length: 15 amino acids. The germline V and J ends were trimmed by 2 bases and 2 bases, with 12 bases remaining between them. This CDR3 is CASSQSREPQETQYF. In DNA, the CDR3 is TGCGCCAGCAGCCAATCCAGGGAGCCTCAAGAGACCCAGTACTTC.

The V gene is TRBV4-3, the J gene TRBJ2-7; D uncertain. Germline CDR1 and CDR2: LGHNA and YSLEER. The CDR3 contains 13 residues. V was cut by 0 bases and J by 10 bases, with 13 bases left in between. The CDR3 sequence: CASSQDVFTEQYF. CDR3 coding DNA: TGCGCCAGCAGCCAAGACGTTTTCACCGAACAGTACTTC.

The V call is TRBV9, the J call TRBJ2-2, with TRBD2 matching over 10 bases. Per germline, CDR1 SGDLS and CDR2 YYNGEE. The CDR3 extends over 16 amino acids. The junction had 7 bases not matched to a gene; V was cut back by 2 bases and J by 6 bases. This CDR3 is CASSVALAGVSGELFF. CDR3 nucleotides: TGTGCCAGCAGCGTTGCCCTAGCGGGAGTATCCGGGGAGCTGTTTTTT.

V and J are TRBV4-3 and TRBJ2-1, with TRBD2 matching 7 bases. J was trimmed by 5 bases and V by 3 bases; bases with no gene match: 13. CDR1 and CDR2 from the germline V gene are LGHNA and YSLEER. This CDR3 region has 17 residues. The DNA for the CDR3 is TGCGCCAGCAGCCATATCCTGGTGGGGGAGGGCCACAATGAGCAGTTCTTC. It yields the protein CASSHILVGEGHNEQFF.

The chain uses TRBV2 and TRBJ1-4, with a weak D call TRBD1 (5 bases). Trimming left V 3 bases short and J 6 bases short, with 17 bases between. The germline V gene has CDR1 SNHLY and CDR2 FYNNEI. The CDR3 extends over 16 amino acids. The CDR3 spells CASSDGGIDEYEKLFF. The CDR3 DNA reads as TGTGCCAGCAGTGACGGGGGAATCGACGAGTATGAAAAACTGTTTTTT.

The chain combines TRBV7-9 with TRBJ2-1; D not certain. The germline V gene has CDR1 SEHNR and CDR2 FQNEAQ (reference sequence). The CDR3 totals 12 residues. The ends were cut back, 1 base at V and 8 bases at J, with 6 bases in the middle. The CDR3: CASSLGLDEQFF. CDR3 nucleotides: TGTGCCAGCAGCTTAGGTCTCGATGAGCAGTTCTTC. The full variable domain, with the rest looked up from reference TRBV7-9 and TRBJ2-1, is DTGVSQNPRHKITKRGQNVTFRCDPISEHNRLYWYRQTLGQGPEFLTYFQNEAQLEKSRLLSDRFSAERPKGSFSTLEIQRTEQGDSAMYLCASSLGLDEQFFGPGTRLTVL.

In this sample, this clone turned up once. CDR3 residues: CASSIDHNGIQETQYF. DNA of the CDR3: TGTGCCAGTAGTATAGATCATAACGGGATACAAGAGACCCAGTACTTC. The chain joins TRBV19 to TRBJ2-5; possible D gene TRBD2, 5 bases. The CDR3 length is 16 residues. CDR1 is LNHDA and CDR2 is SQIVND in the germline V gene (reference sequence). V lost 0 bases, J lost 2 bases, and 13 bases lay in between.

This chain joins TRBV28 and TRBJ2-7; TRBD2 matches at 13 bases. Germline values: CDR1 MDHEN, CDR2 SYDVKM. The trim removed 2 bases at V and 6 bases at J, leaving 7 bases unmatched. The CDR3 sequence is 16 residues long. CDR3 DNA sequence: TGTGCCAGCAGTTTAAGGCGACTAGCGGGAGGCTTCGAGCAGTACTTC. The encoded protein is CASSLRRLAGGFEQYF.

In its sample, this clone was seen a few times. This CDR3 is CASSGQGYEKLFF. The CDR3 coding sequence is TGTGCCAGCAGTGGGCAGGGGTACGAAAAACTGTTTTTT. This rearrangement joins TRBV25-1 to TRBJ1-4, with a tentative D call TRBD1 (6 bases). Germline CDR1 MGHDK, CDR2 SYGVNS. V lost 4 bases to trimming and J lost 8 bases, with 11 bases between them. The CDR3 length is 13 residues.

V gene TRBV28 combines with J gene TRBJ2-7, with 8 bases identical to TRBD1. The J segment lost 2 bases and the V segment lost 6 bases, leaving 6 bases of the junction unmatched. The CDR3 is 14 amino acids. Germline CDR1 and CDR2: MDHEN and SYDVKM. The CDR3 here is CASSLMTGAYEQYF. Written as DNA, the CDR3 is TGTGCCAGCAGCTTGATGACAGGGGCCTACGAGCAGTACTTC.

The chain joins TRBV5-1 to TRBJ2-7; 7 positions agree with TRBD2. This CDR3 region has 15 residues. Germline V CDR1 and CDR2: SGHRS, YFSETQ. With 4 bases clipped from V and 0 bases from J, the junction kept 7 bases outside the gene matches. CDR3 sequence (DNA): TGCGCCAGCAGCCAGGGACTATCGAGCTCCTACGAGCAGTACTTC. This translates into CASSQGLSSSYEQYF.

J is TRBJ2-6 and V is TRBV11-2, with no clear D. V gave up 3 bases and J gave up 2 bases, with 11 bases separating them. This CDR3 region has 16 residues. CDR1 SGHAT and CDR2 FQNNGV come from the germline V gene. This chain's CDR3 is CASSFRETAGANVLTF. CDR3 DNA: TGTGCCAGCAGCTTTAGGGAAACCGCTGGGGCCAACGTCCTGACTTTC.

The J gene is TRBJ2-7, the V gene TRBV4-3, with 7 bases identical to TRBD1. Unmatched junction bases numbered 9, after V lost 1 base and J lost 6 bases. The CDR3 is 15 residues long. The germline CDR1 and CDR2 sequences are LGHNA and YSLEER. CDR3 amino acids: CASSQGQGTDAEQYF. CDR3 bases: TGCGCCAGCAGCCAAGGACAGGGAACGGACGCCGAGCAGTACTTC.

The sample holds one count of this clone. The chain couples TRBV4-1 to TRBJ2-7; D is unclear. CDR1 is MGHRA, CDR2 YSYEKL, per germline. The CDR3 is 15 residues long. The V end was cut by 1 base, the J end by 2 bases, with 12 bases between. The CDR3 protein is CASSQAPGPTYEQYF. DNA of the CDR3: TGCGCCAGCAGCCAAGCCCCGGGCCCCACCTACGAGCAGTACTTC.

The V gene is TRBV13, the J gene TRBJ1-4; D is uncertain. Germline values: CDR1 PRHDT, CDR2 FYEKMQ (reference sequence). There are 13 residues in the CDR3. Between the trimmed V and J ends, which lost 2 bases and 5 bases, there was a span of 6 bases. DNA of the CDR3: TGTGCCAGCAGCTTAAATCTAAATGAAAAACTGTTTTTT. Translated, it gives CASSLNLNEKLFF.

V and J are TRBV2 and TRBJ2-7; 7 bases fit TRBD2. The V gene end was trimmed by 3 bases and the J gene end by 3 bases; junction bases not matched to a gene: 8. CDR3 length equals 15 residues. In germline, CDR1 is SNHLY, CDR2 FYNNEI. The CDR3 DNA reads TGTGCCAGCAGTGAGAGGGAAGCGGGAAGCTACGAGCAGTACTTC. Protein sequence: CASSEREAGSYEQYF.

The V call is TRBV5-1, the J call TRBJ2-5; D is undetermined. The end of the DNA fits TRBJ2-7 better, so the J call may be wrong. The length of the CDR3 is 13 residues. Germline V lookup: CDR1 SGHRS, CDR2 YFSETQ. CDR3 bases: TGCGCCAGCAGCTACGACCCTATCTACGAGCAGTACTTC. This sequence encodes CASSYDPIYEQYF.

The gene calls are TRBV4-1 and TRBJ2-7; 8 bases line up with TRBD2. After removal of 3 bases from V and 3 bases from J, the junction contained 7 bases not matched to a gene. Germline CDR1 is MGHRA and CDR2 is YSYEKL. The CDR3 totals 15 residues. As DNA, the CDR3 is TGCGCCAGCAGCCAGCGTTTAGCGGGAATCTACGAGCAGTACTTC. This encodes CASSQRLAGIYEQYF.

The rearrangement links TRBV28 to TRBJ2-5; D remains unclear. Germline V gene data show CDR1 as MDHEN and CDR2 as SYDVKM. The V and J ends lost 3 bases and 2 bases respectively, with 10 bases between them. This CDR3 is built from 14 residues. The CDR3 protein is CASSLLRRQETQYF. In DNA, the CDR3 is TGTGCCAGCAGTTTGCTTCGGCGGCAAGAGACCCAGTACTTC.

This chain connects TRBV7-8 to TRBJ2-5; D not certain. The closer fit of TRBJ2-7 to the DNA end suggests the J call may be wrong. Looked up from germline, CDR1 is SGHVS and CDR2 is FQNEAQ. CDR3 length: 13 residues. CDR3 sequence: CASSLRQTYEQYF. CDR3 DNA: TGTGCCAGCAGCTTACGGCAGACCTACGAGCAGTACTTC.

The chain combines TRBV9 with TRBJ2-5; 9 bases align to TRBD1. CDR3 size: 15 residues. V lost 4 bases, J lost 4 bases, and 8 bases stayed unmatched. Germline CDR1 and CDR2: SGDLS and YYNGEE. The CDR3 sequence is CASSTGQGRTETQYF. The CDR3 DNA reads TGTGCCAGCAGCACCGGACAGGGGAGGACAGAGACCCAGTACTTC.